The 22 T cell receptor beta chains below were found in one sample sequenced in a study of blood T cell repertoires in COVID-19. Only in-frame clones appear in the TCRdb table, and some are missing; sequencing was by immunoSEQ multiplex PCR. The sample lists approximately 240,000 clones; roughly three quarters were seen once. Sequencing used peripheral blood. The origin of the receptors is a middle-aged woman with active or convalescent COVID-19.

This clone was observed a single time. The chain links TRBV30 to TRBJ1-4; no firm D call. V was clipped by 5 bases and J by 3 bases, with 13 bases between them. The CDR3 is 14 residues long. The germline CDR1 and CDR2 sequences are GTSNPN and SVGIG (reference sequence). The CDR3 DNA follows: TGTGCCTGGGGCGCGTCGGGATCTAATGAAAAACTGTTTTTT. As protein: CAWGASGSNEKLFF.

The chain is built from TRBV29-1 and TRBJ1-5, with 8 bases fitting TRBD1. This CDR3 has 13 residues. J was trimmed by 7 bases and V by 4 bases; bases with no gene match: 6. Germline assignment: CDR1 SQVTM and CDR2 ANQGSEA. CDR3 loop: CSVGLDRVQPQHF. The CDR3 DNA reads as TGCAGCGTTGGTTTGGACAGGGTGCAGCCCCAGCATTTT. The whole variable domain, filled in from reference TRBV29-1 and TRBJ1-5, reads SAVISQKPSRDICQRGTSLTIQCQVDSQVTMMFWYRQQPGQSLTLIATANQGSEATYESGFVIDKFPISRPNLTFSTLTVSNMSPEDSSIYLCSVGLDRVQPQHFGDGTRLSIL.

The V and J genes are TRBV2 and TRBJ1-5; D gene ambiguous. Germline CDR1 is SNHLY and CDR2 is FYNNEI. The CDR3 consists of 12 residues. Trimming left V 7 bases short and J 7 bases short, with 11 bases between. CDR3: CASKRLGQPQHF. CDR3 nucleotide sequence: TGTGCCAGCAAGCGGCTAGGGCAGCCCCAGCATTTT.

The chain links TRBV19 to TRBJ2-5; 7 bases are a match to TRBD2. The germline gives CDR1 LNHDA, CDR2 SQIVND (reference sequence). The CDR3 has 15 amino acids. Trimming removed 5 bases from V and 0 bases from J; junction bases left unmatched: 6. This CDR3 is CASSWSRGNQETQYF. The CDR3 bases are TGTGCCAGTAGTTGGTCGCGGGGGAACCAAGAGACCCAGTACTTC.

The sample holds one count of this clone. J is TRBJ2-7 and V is TRBV12-3 or TRBV12-4; 8 bases agree with TRBD1. This CDR3 comprises 12 residues. V trimming: 6 bases; J trimming: 6 bases; junction bases outside the gene matches: 4. The DNA for the CDR3 is TGTGCCAGCAGCGCAGGGGGCGTCGAGCAGTACTTC. It is translated as CASSAGGVEQYF.

CDR3 sequence (DNA): TGTGCCAGCAGCTTAGAATACAGCCACACTGAAGCTTTCTTT. Translating gives CASSLEYSHTEAFF. This chain uses TRBV11-2 with TRBJ1-1; D gene uncertain. CDR1 and CDR2 (germline): SGHAT, FQNNGV. This CDR3 spans 14 amino acids. V shed 0 bases and J shed 3 bases, with 8 bases lying between them.

The genes are TRBV3-1 (or the pseudogene TRBV3-2) and TRBJ1-4; D not certain. Germline CDR1 is LGHDT and CDR2 is YNNKEL (reference sequence). The V end lost 5 bases, the J end lost 0 bases, and 10 bases lay between the germline ends. The length of the CDR3 is 15 residues. CDR3 protein: CASSLLRATNEKLFF. Written as DNA, the CDR3 is TGTGCCAGCAGCTTACTGAGAGCAACTAATGAAAAACTGTTTTTT.

This chain connects TRBV28 to TRBJ1-2; D is uncertain. The CDR3 has 12 amino acids. Germline V CDR1 and CDR2: MDHEN, SYDVKM. Trimming pared 4 bases from V and 4 bases from J, leaving 7 bases between. The CDR3 region has the DNA TGTGCCAGCAGTTCAACATTCTATGGCTACACCTTC. Translated: CASSSTFYGYTF.

This clone was detected once. V gene TRBV28 combines with J gene TRBJ1-5; D may be TRBD1 (6 bases). V was shortened by 6 bases and J by 3 bases, with 12 bases between the two germline ends. Germline values: CDR1 MDHEN, CDR2 SYDVKM. The CDR3 is made up of 14 amino acids. The CDR3 DNA follows: TGTGCCAGCAGGTTGACAGGCTACAATCAGCCCCAGCATTTT. Encoded protein: CASRLTGYNQPQHF.

The chain has TRBV12-3 or TRBV12-4 and TRBJ2-7; 7 bases are shared with TRBD1. The CDR3 sequence is 12 residues long. V dropped 4 bases and J dropped 3; count of bases not matched to a gene: 0. CDR3 in DNA: TGTGCCAGCAGTTACAGGGGCTACGAGCAGTACTTC. Amino acid sequence: CASSYRGYEQYF.

This rearrangement joins TRBV2 to TRBJ1-6, with unresolved D. The CDR3 runs to 15 residues. The ends were cut back, 0 bases at V and 7 bases at J, with 10 bases in the middle. Germline V gives CDR1 SNHLY, CDR2 FYNNEI. The CDR3 spells CASSEAFGGNSPLHF. The CDR3 DNA is TGTGCCAGCAGTGAAGCGTTTGGCGGGAATTCACCCCTCCACTTT.

This sequence joins TRBV3-1 (or the pseudogene TRBV3-2) and TRBJ2-3, with 7 positions matching TRBD2. V dropped 0 bases and J dropped 5; count of bases not matched to a gene: 2. The CDR3 covers 14 residues. The germline gives CDR1 LGHDT, CDR2 YNNKEL (reference sequence). In nucleotides, the CDR3 is TGTGCCAGCAGCCAAGAAAGCGGGGTAGATACGCAGTATTTT. Residues: CASSQESGVDTQYF.

For the CDR3, the DNA is TGTGCCAGCAACAATCCGAGGCGGGAGGTCTACGAGCAGTACTTC. It specifies CASNNPRREVYEQYF. The chain joins TRBV11-1 to TRBJ2-7; 8 bases line up with TRBD2. V shed 7 bases and J 3 bases; nucleotides not matched to a gene: 11. The CDR3 covers 15 residues. Germline CDR1 is SGHAT and CDR2 is FQDESV (reference sequence).

This chain joins TRBV5-1 and TRBJ2-1, with a tentative D call TRBD2 (6 bases). CDR3 length equals 15 residues. Germline V CDR1 and CDR2: SGHRS, YFSETQ. V lost 0 bases, J lost 8 bases, and 15 bases lay in between. The CDR3: CASSLEASVRDEQFF. In DNA, the CDR3 is TGCGCCAGCAGCTTGGAGGCTAGCGTCCGCGATGAGCAGTTCTTC.

The chain employs TRBV9 and TRBJ1-1, with TRBD1 identical over 10 bases. V trimming: 3 bases; J trimming: 5 bases; junction bases outside the gene matches: 7. CDR3 length: 15 residues. Germline V CDR1 and CDR2: SGDLS, YYNGEE. The CDR3 DNA sequence: TGTGCCAGCAGCGGAACGGGACAGGGGCAAACTGAAGCTTTCTTT. The encoded protein is CASSGTGQGQTEAFF. Filled out from reference TRBV9 and TRBJ1-1, the complete variable domain reads DSGVTQTPKHLITATGQRVTLRCSPRSGDLSVYWYQQSLDQGLQFLIQYYNGEERAKGNILERFSAQQFPDLHSELNLSSLELGDSALYFCASSGTGQGQTEAFFGQGTRLTVV.

The V gene is TRBV5-4, the J gene TRBJ1-2; D is possibly TRBD1 (6 bases). V lost 0 bases and J 6 bases, leaving 15 bases between the germline ends. Germline V gene data show CDR1 as SGHNT and CDR2 as YYREEE (reference sequence). The CDR3 covers 15 residues. The CDR3 is CASSLVHREGDGYTF. Written as DNA, the CDR3 is TGTGCCAGCAGCTTGGTCCACAGGGAGGGAGATGGCTACACCTTC.

The chain employs TRBV9 and TRBJ2-7, with TRBD1 matching 7 bases. This CDR3 region has 14 residues. The J segment lost 3 bases and the V segment lost 3 bases, leaving 6 bases of the junction unmatched. Germline assignment: CDR1 SGDLS and CDR2 YYNGEE. In nucleotides, the CDR3 is TGTGCCAGCAGCGCGACAGGGCAGGTCTACGAGCAGTACTTC. Translation gives CASSATGQVYEQYF.

This sequence joins TRBV9 and TRBJ1-2, with 7 bases that match TRBD1. V dropped 1 base and J dropped 6; count of bases not matched to a gene: 6. Germline V gene data show CDR1 as SGDLS and CDR2 as YYNGEE. The CDR3 contains 14 residues. The CDR3 here is CASSVNRGSDGYTF. The CDR3 bases are TGTGCCAGCAGCGTAAACAGGGGATCCGATGGCTACACCTTC.

The V gene is TRBV7-9, the J gene TRBJ1-2; D may be TRBD1 (6 bases). The CDR3 covers 14 residues. Germline V gene sequence: CDR1 SEHNR, CDR2 FQNEAQ (reference sequence). V shed 5 bases and J shed 3 bases, with 13 bases lying between them. Written as DNA, the CDR3 is TGTGCCAGCAGCCGGCGTGGACAGCACTATGGCTACACCTTC. Protein sequence: CASSRRGQHYGYTF.

The chain carries TRBV30 and TRBJ1-1; D unresolved. CDR1 is GTSNPN and CDR2 is SVGIG in the germline V gene (reference sequence). The CDR3 runs 13 residues. V was shortened by 3 bases and J by 4 bases, with 12 bases between the two germline ends. CDR3 residues: CAWSTHRGTEAFF. The DNA for the CDR3 is TGTGCCTGGAGCACCCACCGGGGCACTGAAGCTTTCTTT. The whole variable domain, filled in from reference TRBV30 and TRBJ1-1, reads SQTIHQWPATLVQPVGSPLSLECTVEGTSNPNLYWYRQAAGRGLQLLFYSVGIGQISSEVPQNLSASRPQDRQFILSSKKLLLSDSGFYLCAWSTHRGTEAFFGQGTRLTVV.

This clone was observed a few times. V usage is TRBV5-4 and J usage is TRBJ1-4; no clear D. Germline V CDR1 and CDR2: SGHNT, YYREEE (reference sequence). The V end lost 1 base, the J end lost 4 bases, and 5 bases lay between the germline ends. The CDR3 has 13 amino acids. The CDR3 reads CASSLSYNEKLFF. For the CDR3, the DNA is TGTGCCAGCAGCTTGAGCTATAATGAAAAACTGTTTTTT.

This clone was recorded a few times. This chain connects TRBV2 to TRBJ2-7; TRBD1 matches 7 bases. Germline V gives CDR1 SNHLY, CDR2 FYNNEI. With V trimmed by 8 bases and J by 6 bases, 10 bases remained unmatched. This CDR3 contains 13 residues. The CDR3 protein is CASSRTGTGEQYV. CDR3 sequence (DNA): TGTGCCAGCTCCAGGACAGGAACGGGCGAGCAGTACGTC.